This T cell receptor (beta chain) was documented in a study of T cells in Graves' hyperthyroidism and ophthalmopathy (dated by TCRdb to 2018 to 2020). With respect to the entire study: Peripheral blood was sampled at the time of initial diagnosis, prior to any treatment. The study also compared thyroid tissue and blood T-cell repertoires from five or six Graves' hyperthyroidism patients. Once sampling was done, hyperthyroidism patients were given methimazole at a starting dose of 30 mg daily, whereas ophthalmopathy patients were given high-dose intravenous methylprednisolone. Whether ophthalmopathy could be predicted prospectively was tested in an independent validation cohort made up of fewer than 20 hyperthyroidism patients plus 17 patients who later progressed to ophthalmopathy. The 100 discovery patients were divided at random into training and test sets in a 7:3 ratio. To identify distinguishing TCR V-J signatures, a discovery cohort of some 99 patients was used, comprising 40 to 45 with Graves' ophthalmopathy and 55 to 65 with stable Graves' hyperthyroidism. According to the paper, TCR Vbeta CDR3 sequencing was carried out on about 140 peripheral blood samples, which came from 40 to 45 ophthalmopathy, approximately 72 hyperthyroidism and roughly 17 progressor patients. Overall study results and their limits: Sample size was not statistically predetermined, and investigators were not blinded to group allocation. Ophthalmopathy was separated from stable hyperthyroidism by a 13 V-J signature model, with around 88% sensitivity and 81% to 82% specificity obtained in cross-validation and 80%/75% obtained in testing. During validation, the model predicted progression to ophthalmopathy a median of roughly six months ahead of onset, with around 65% sensitivity and roughly 75% specificity. Most expanded thyroid clonotypes (frequency above 0.001) were also detected in blood, a finding suggesting that blood repertoires may reflect thyroid immune responses.

In the ophthalmopathy patients, disease was moderately to severely active, with a Clinical Activity Score of 3 or more, a NOSPECS grade of 4 or more, and a duration of less than 3 months. Patients with uncontrolled infections, other autoimmune diseases, pregnancy or lactation were excluded. Diagnoses relied on clinical symptoms, serum thyroxine and TRAb, thyroid ultrasound and orbital computed tomography. PBMCs were isolated from about 9.2 ml of fresh peripheral blood by Ficoll-Paque density gradient centrifugation. Total RNA was extracted using Trizol reagent, and RNA quality was assessed on an Agilent 2100 Bioanalyzer. Taken from cysteine to phenylalanine, the CDR3 has 14 residues. Left in the record is the CDR3 DNA by itself, 42 bases read in frame from the first base. V is shortened by 3 bases, J by 5 bases, and the region joining them spans 16 bases. For CDR1 and CDR2, the germline V gene (reference sequence) lists GTSNPN and SVGIG.

The TCR beta CDR3 regions were amplified from RNA transcripts. For the first round of RT-PCR on the TCR CDR3, the HTBI primer set was used together with the Qiagen OneStep RT-PCR kit. Libraries were constructed in a second round of multiplex PCR, after which size selection and purification were performed. Libraries were sequenced paired-end with 100 bp reads on an Illumina HiSeq2000. Per the authors' processing: SOAPnuke was used to process the raw data, with reads discarded if the reads contained adapters or uncalled bases, had a mean Phred below 15, or lacked an exact constant-primer or identifier match. High-quality paired reads were merged with COPE v1.2.5, and unique nucleotide sequences were defined as clonotypes. MiTCR v1.1 was used to align clonotypes to the IMGT TRBV, TRBD and TRBJ reference segments. The analysis included only V-J combinations with a frequency above 0.0001, which together covered 99% to 99.2% of the repertoires. A TCS score was defined as the ratio between F50 (clonal expansion) and ExV (chaos), using BLOSUM62-based TCRdist between CDR3 peptides within each V-J. Welch's t-statistics and random forest reduced just over 500 V-J features to roughly 13, which were used in a naive Bayes classifier (R e1071). TCRdb trimmed the raw reads at Q25, called clones with MiXCR and kept productive beta chains. Under each unique CDR3 protein, matching rows form one entry showing the most common genes and DNA. TCRdb's processing, not the authors', yielded these V and J calls. Present in this sample are approximately 410,000 distinct CDR3 sequences, roughly 14% of which were seen just once. The biggest ten clones account for about 13% of the sample.

There are many counts of this clonotype. It lacks a known antigen. Per-nucleotide qualities are absent, and no much larger clonotype sits a single base away. The TCR was taken from a man younger than 35 with Graves' ophthalmopathy. The sample comprised blood. The chain joins TRBV30 to TRBJ2-5; TRBD2 is perhaps the D gene, given 6 matching bases. DNA sequence: TGTGCCTGGAGAGGATCAGGGAGGATGGAGACCCAGTACTTC. Its coded protein is CAWRGSGRMETQYF.